A selection of T cell receptor beta chains follows, all from one sample in a study of pediatric ulcerative colitis. The method was immunoSEQ multiplex PCR; TCRdb's version includes in-frame clones alone and lacks a portion of them. Here the sample spans some 40,000 clones, 65% to 80% being singletons. The sample taken for sequencing was gut tissue. Every receptor here comes from a boy younger than 18 with severe ulcerative colitis. Both conserved end residues are part of each CDR3. D genes are given only for firm matches. Only part of the rows carry a size: once, few, many, or a class if the clone is expanded.

D	size	V	length	J	CDR3	DNA
.	.	TRBV4-1	14	TRBJ1-5	CASSQESRGQPQHF	TGCGCCAGCAGCCAAGAATCACGAGGTCAGCCCCAGCATTTT
.	.	TRBV15	15	TRBJ2-5	CATSRDLTAQETQYF	TGTGCCACCAGCAGAGACCTGACAGCTCAAGAGACCCAGTACTTC
.	.	TRBV5-1	14	TRBJ2-7	CASSLGQDSYEQYF	TGCGCCAGCAGCTTGGGACAGGACTCCTACGAGCAGTACTTC
.	.	TRBV6-1	14	TRBJ1-3	CASRELEAGNTIYF	TGTGCCAGCAGGGAGCTTGAGGCGGGAAACACCATATATTTT
.	once	TRBV7-3	14	TRBJ2-1	CASSLSGSPNEQFF	TGTGCCAGCAGCTTAAGTGGTTCCCCCAATGAGCAGTTCTTC
.	.	TRBV4-2	13	TRBJ1-5	CASSRAVGQPQHF	TGTGCCAGCAGCCGTGCGGTAGGGCAGCCCCAGCATTTT
.	.	TRBV6-6	13	TRBJ1-1	CASGNRVVTEAFF	TGTGCCAGCGGAAACAGGGTGGTTACTGAAGCTTTCTTT
.	.	TRBV11-3	11	TRBJ2-7	CASSMGGEQYF	TGTGCCAGCAGCATGGGAGGCGAGCAGTACTTC
.	.	TRBV7-2	15	TRBJ2-3	CASSRQWGGTDTQYF	TGTGCCAGCAGCCGTCAGTGGGGGGGCACAGATACGCAGTATTTT
TRBD1	few	TRBV5-5	16	TRBJ2-1	CASSYEGQSSYNEQFF	TGTGCCAGCAGCTACGAGGGACAGAGCTCCTACAATGAGCAGTTCTTC
TRBD1	.	TRBV5-6	14	TRBJ1-1	CASRLGQGNTEAFF	TGTGCCAGCAGGCTGGGACAGGGGAACACTGAAGCTTTCTTT
.	.	TRBV5-6	14	TRBJ2-1	CASRLSAARREQFF	TGTGCCAGCAGGTTAAGTGCCGCCCGCAGGGAGCAGTTCTTC
.	.	TRBV19	17	TRBJ2-1	CASSIDRPLRSYNEQFF	TGTGCCAGTAGTATAGATCGTCCTTTGCGCTCCTACAATGAGCAGTTCTTC
TRBD2	.	TRBV4-1	16	TRBJ2-3	CASSSGGRGGADTQYF	TGCGCCAGCAGCTCAGGCGGGCGGGGGGGCGCAGATACGCAGTATTTT
TRBD2	.	TRBV7-9	17	TRBJ2-6	CASSPMRAGAVANVLTF	TGTGCCAGCAGCCCCATGAGAGCGGGGGCCGTGGCCAACGTCCTGACTTTC
.	.	TRBV10-3	15	TRBJ1-1	CAISESTGSGAEAFF	TGTGCCATCAGTGAGTCGACGGGGTCGGGTGCTGAAGCTTTCTTT
.	.	TRBV6-1	14	TRBJ2-3	CAGTLRGDTDTQYF	TGTGCCGGAACACTCAGGGGAGATACAGATACGCAGTATTTT
TRBD1	few	TRBV2	12	TRBJ2-7	CASSVGTGIQYF	TGTGCCAGCAGTGTAGGGACAGGGATACAGTACTTC
.	.	TRBV5-1	15	TRBJ1-2	CASSLDGRSNYGYTF	TGCGCCAGCAGCTTGGATGGCAGGTCTAACTATGGCTACACCTTC
.	few	TRBV18	14	TRBJ2-1	CASSPSTGNNEQFF	TGTGCCAGCTCACCTTCGACAGGAAACAATGAGCAGTTCTTC
.	.	TRBV12-5	14	TRBJ2-1	CASGVDQSDNEQFF	TGTGCTAGTGGCGTCGACCAGAGTGACAATGAGCAGTTCTTC
TRBD2	.	TRBV5-1	14	TRBJ2-3	CASSGGPRTDTQYF	TGCGCCAGCTCGGGGGGGCCGAGAACAGATACGCAGTATTTT
.	few	TRBV5-1	15	TRBJ1-5	CASSPEGRFNQPQHF	TGCGCCAGCAGCCCCGAGGGTCGGTTTAATCAGCCCCAGCATTTT
TRBD1	.	TRBV5-6	15	TRBJ2-7	CASSWTGNPTNEQYF	TGTGCCAGCAGTTGGACAGGTAATCCTACCAACGAGCAGTACTTC
.	few	TRBV6-1	15	TRBJ1-2	CASSERRFREDGYTF	TGTGCCAGCAGTGAAAGGCGGTTCAGGGAAGATGGCTACACCTTC
.	few	TRBV28	16	TRBJ1-5	CASRVAGSSDNQPQHF	TGTGCCAGCAGAGTAGCCGGGAGCTCGGACAATCAGCCCCAGCATTTT
.	.	TRBV18	13	TRBJ1-5	CASSLGVSQPQHF	TGTGCCAGCTCGCTAGGGGTGAGTCAGCCCCAGCATTTT
.	once	TRBV7-6	13	TRBJ1-4	CASSSNTGPKLFF	TGTGCCAGCAGCTCAAATACAGGGCCGAAACTGTTTTTT
TRBD1	.	TRBV27	14	TRBJ1-6	CASSPGQVGSPLHF	TGTGCCAGCAGTCCCGGACAGGTTGGTTCACCCCTCCACTTT
.	once	TRBV7-9	18	TRBJ2-6	CASSLEYLPSSGANVLTF	TGTGCCAGCAGCTTAGAGTATCTGCCAAGCTCTGGGGCCAACGTCCTGACTTTC
.	.	TRBV6-4	13	TRBJ2-7	CASGFPGTYEQYF	TGTGCCAGCGGTTTCCCGGGGACCTACGAGCAGTACTTC
.	.	TRBV5-8	15	TRBJ1-1	CASSLISWLGPEAFF	TGTGCCAGCAGCTTGATCAGCTGGTTGGGGCCTGAAGCTTTCTTT
.	.	TRBV28	12	TRBJ2-2	CASSLTAGELFF	TGTGCCAGCAGTTTAACTGCCGGGGAGCTGTTTTTT
.	.	TRBV6-4	14	TRBJ2-2	CASTSRPGTGELFF	TGTGCCAGTACCTCCCGCCCGGGGACCGGGGAGCTGTTTTTT
.	.	TRBV2	12	TRBJ1-3	CASSPRSGSIYF	TGTGCCAGCAGTCCTCGTTCTGGCTCCATATATTTT
.	.	TRBV5-8	13	TRBJ2-7	CASSFYGSYEQYF	TGTGCCAGCAGCTTTTACGGATCCTACGAGCAGTACTTC
.	.	TRBV11-2	19	TRBJ2-2	CASSLVVATGAFRAGELFF	TGTGCCAGCAGCTTAGTAGTCGCAACAGGAGCCTTTCGGGCCGGGGAGCTGTTTTTT
.	.	TRBV25-1	15	TRBJ2-1	CASSEAGSLAYEQFF	TGTGCCAGCAGTGAAGCAGGGTCGCTAGCGTATGAGCAGTTCTTC
.	.	TRBV5-3	12	TRBJ2-7	CARSLGGREQYF	TGTGCCAGAAGCTTGGGAGGGAGAGAGCAGTACTTC
TRBD2	.	TRBV27	11	TRBJ2-1	CASGLAGCKFF	TGTGCCAGCGGACTAGCGGGGTGCAAGTTCTTC
.	.	TRBV11-2	14	TRBJ2-7	CASSLYPVSYEQYF	TGTGCCAGCAGCTTATATCCGGTCTCCTACGAGCAGTACTTC
TRBD2	.	TRBV28	19	TRBJ2-1	CASSTPIPLAGHTYNEQFF	TGTGCCAGCAGCACACCAATACCACTAGCGGGCCATACCTACAATGAGCAGTTCTTC